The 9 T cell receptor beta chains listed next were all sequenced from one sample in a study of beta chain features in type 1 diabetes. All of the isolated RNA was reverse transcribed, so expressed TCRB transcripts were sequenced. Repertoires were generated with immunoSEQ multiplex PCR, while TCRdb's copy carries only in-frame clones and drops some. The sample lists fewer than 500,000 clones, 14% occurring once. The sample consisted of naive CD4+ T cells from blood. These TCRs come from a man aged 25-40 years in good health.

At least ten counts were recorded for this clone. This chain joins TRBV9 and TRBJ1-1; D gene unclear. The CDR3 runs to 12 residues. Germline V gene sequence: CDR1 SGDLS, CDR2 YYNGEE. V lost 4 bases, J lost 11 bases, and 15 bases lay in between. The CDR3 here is CASSPIGRQAFF. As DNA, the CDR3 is TGTGCCAGCAGCCCAATAGGCCGTCAGGCTTTCTTT.

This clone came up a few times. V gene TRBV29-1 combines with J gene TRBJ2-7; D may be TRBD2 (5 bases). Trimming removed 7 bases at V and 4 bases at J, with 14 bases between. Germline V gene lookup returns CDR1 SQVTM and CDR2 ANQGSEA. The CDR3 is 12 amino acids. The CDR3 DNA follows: TGCAGCGCTGCCAGTAGCGAGTACGAGCAGTACGTC. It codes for CSAASSEYEQYV.

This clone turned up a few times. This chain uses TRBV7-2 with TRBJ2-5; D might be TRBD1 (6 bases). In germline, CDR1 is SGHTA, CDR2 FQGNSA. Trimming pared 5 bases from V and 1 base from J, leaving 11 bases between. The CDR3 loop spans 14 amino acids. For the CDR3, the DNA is TGTGCCAGCAGCCTGCGACAGGTCCAAGAGACCCAGTACTTC. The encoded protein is CASSLRQVQETQYF.

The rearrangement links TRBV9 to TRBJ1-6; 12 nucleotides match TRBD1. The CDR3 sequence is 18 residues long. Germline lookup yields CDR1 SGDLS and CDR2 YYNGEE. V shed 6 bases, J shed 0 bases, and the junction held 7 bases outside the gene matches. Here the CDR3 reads CASTKGDRGRSYNSPLHF. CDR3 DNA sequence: TGTGCCAGCACCAAAGGGGACAGGGGGCGCTCCTATAATTCACCCCTCCACTTT.

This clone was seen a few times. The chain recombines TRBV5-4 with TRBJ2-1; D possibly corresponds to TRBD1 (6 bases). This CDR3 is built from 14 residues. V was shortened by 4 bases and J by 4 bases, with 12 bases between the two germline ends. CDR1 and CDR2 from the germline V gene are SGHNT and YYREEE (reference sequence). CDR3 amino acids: CASSSGQQYNEQFF. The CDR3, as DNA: TGTGCCAGCAGCAGTGGACAGCAGTACAATGAGCAGTTCTTC.

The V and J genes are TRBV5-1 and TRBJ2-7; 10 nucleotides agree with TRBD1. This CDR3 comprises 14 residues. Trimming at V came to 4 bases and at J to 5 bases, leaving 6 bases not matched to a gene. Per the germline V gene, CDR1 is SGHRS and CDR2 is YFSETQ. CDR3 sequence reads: CASSITTGGDEQYF. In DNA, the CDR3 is TGCGCCAGCAGCATAACGACAGGGGGCGACGAGCAGTACTTC.

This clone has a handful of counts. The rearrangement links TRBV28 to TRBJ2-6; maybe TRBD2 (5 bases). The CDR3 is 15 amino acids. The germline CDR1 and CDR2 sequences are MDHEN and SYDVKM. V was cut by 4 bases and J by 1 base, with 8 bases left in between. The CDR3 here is CASSSSGSGANVLTF. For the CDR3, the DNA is TGTGCCAGCAGTTCCTCGGGGTCTGGGGCCAACGTCCTGACTTTC.

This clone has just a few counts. The CDR3 sequence is CASSESGSRNNSPLHF. The CDR3 DNA reads TGTGCCAGCAGTGAATCGGGCAGCCGGAATAATTCACCCCTCCACTTT. This sequence joins TRBV25-1 and TRBJ1-6; no clear D. The CDR3 has 16 residues. CDR1 and CDR2 from the germline V gene are MGHDK and SYGVNS. V dropped 1 base and J dropped 5 bases, with 12 bases sitting between them.

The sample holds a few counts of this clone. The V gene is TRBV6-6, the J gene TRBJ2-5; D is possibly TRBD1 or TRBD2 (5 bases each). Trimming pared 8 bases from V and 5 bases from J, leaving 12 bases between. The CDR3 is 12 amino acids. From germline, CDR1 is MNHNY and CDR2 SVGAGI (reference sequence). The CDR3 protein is CASSWGGETQYF. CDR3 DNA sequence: TGTGCCAGCTCCTGGGGCGGGGAGACCCAGTACTTC.